A selection of T cell receptor beta chains follows, all from one sample in a study of T-cell reconstitution after alpha-beta-depleted transplantation in children. Using its own MiXCR run on the PCR reads, TCRdb lists one record per CDR3 protein. The data contain about 580,000 distinct CDR3 sequences, around 27% of them singletons. Sequenced here: PBMCs, sampled before TCRalphabeta/CD19-depleted stem cell transplant. These receptors were taken from a boy under two years old with Wiskott-Aldrich syndrome, due to receive a stem cell transplant. Each CDR3 is given with its conserved first and last residue. The D gene is left open where the match is weak. Clone size is shown for a subset of rows, as once, few, many or a class of expanded clone.

d_call,v_call,j_call,clone_size,cdr3_nt,cdr3_aa
TRBD1,TRBV27,TRBJ2-7,many,TGTGCCAGCAGGACAGGGGTCTCCTACGAGCAGTACTTC,CASRTGVSYEQYF
TRBD1,TRBV20-1,TRBJ2-5,.,TGCAGTGCTAGGACTCCGACAGGGTTTGAGGAGACCCAGTACTTC,CSARTPTGFEETQYF
.,TRBV5-1,TRBJ2-5,few,TGCGCCAGCAGTCTGGGGGTACGGGAGACCCAGTACTTC,CASSLGVRETQYF
.,TRBV27,TRBJ2-3,.,TGTGCCAGCAGTACAAGGACTCCTAGCACAGATACGCAGTATTTT,CASSTRTPSTDTQYF
TRBD2,TRBV20-1,TRBJ2-1,.,TGCAGTGCTTGGGTAGCGGGAGTCTACAATGAGCAGTTCTTC,CSAWVAGVYNEQFF
TRBD1,TRBV7-9,TRBJ1-2,.,TGTGCCAGCAGCTTATGGGACAGGGGCACTAACTATGGCTACACCTTC,CASSLWDRGTNYGYTF
TRBD2,TRBV12-3/TRBV12-4,TRBJ2-7,few,TGTGCCAGCAGTCTATGGGAGCGGGAGAACGGTGAGCAGTACTTC,CASSLWERENGEQYF
.,TRBV7-9,TRBJ1-1,few,TGTGCCAGTTATTTACTGAACACTGAAGCTTTCTTT,CASYLLNTEAFF
.,TRBV18,TRBJ2-5,.,TGTGCCAGCTCACCACCGGGCAGTATAAGAAAAGAGACCCAGTACTTC,CASSPPGSIRKETQYF
.,TRBV4-2,TRBJ2-5,.,TGTGCCAGCAGCCAAGTGGCAACCCAACAAGAGACCCAGTACTTC,CASSQVATQQETQYF
TRBD2,TRBV12-3/TRBV12-4,TRBJ2-1,.,TGTGCCAGCAGTTTAGTCTTGTGGCTAGCGGGAGACGAGCAGTTCTTC,CASSLVLWLAGDEQFF
TRBD2,TRBV20-1,TRBJ2-7,.,TGCAGTGCTAGGATGGTAGCGGGTACCTACGAGCAGTACTTC,CSARMVAGTYEQYF
TRBD1,TRBV28,TRBJ2-7,few,TGTGCCAGCAGTGCGCCGGGACAGGGGATCTACGAGCAGTACTTC,CASSAPGQGIYEQYF
TRBD2,TRBV10-1,TRBJ2-1,.,TGCGCCAGCAGTGTGGGGCGGGAGCTAGGAAATGAGCAGTTCTTC,CASSVGRELGNEQFF
.,TRBV3-1,TRBJ2-3,.,TGTGCCAGCAGCCAAGATAATGGACCCCTCCTTACGCAGTATTTT,CASSQDNGPLLTQYF
TRBD2,TRBV30,TRBJ2-1,.,TGTGCCTGGAGGGCCGCGGGAGTATACAATGAGCAGTTCTTC,CAWRAAGVYNEQFF
.,TRBV12-3/TRBV12-4,TRBJ2-1,.,TGTGCCAGCAGTTTATTCGCCGCGGTTGAGCAGTTCTTC,CASSLFAAVEQFF
TRBD2,TRBV27,TRBJ2-2,few,TGTGCCAGCAGAAGACTAGCGGGAGTCTGGAACACCGGGGAGCTGTTTTTT,CASRRLAGVWNTGELFF
TRBD2,TRBV7-2,TRBJ2-3,.,TGTGCCAGCAGCTGGCGCCTAGCGGTCACAGATACGCAGTATTTT,CASSWRLAVTDTQYF
.,TRBV18,TRBJ2-3,few,TGTGCCAGCTCACCTATTTCAGTTCGCACAGATACGCAGTATTTT,CASSPISVRTDTQYF
.,TRBV4-2,TRBJ2-1,few,TGTGCCAGCAGCCAAGGGAATAGCGGAGTTAGCTCCTACAATGAGCAGTTCTTC,CASSQGNSGVSSYNEQFF
.,TRBV20-1,TRBJ2-1,.,TGCAGTGCTAGCAACGCGGGAACCTACAATGAGCAGTTCTTC,CSASNAGTYNEQFF
TRBD2,TRBV12-3/TRBV12-4,TRBJ2-3,few,TGTGCCAGCACTAAATTCGGGACTAGCGGGAGCACCACCACAGATACGCAGTATTTT,CASTKFGTSGSTTTDTQYF
TRBD2,TRBV15,TRBJ2-3,few,TGTGCCACCAGCAGTGGACTAGCGGGGACCACAGATACGCAGTATTTT,CATSSGLAGTTDTQYF
TRBD1,TRBV6-1,TRBJ1-5,.,TGTGCCAGCAGTGCACAGGGGGCTCAGCCCCAGCATTTT,CASSAQGAQPQHF
.,TRBV28,TRBJ1-2,few,TGTGCCAGCAGTTTACCCGGGACTTATGGCTACACCTTC,CASSLPGTYGYTF
TRBD1,TRBV6-1,TRBJ2-1,.,TGTGCCAGCACCCAAGGGGCAGGGGGTTACAATGAGCAGTTCTTC,CASTQGAGGYNEQFF
TRBD2,TRBV20-1,TRBJ2-5,.,TGCAGTGCTAGGCCTGCGGGAGAAGAGACCCAGTACTTC,CSARPAGEETQYF
.,TRBV11-1,TRBJ2-1,few,TGTGCCAGCAGCCCGGACGGGGTCGACAATGAGCAGTTCTTC,CASSPDGVDNEQFF
.,TRBV6-5,TRBJ2-7,few,TGTGCCAGCAGTTACCCCGGAGGCCCTGACGAGCAGTACTTC,CASSYPGGPDEQYF
.,TRBV7-8,TRBJ1-1,.,TGTGCCAGCAGCTTAAGAGAAGGAACTGAAGCTTTCTTT,CASSLREGTEAFF
TRBD2,TRBV29-1,TRBJ2-1,.,TGCAGCGTAGAAATTGGGGGCGGGAGGCCCTACAATGAGCAGTTCTTC,CSVEIGGGRPYNEQFF
.,TRBV5-1,TRBJ2-6,few,TGCGCCAGCACCCCAAGGGGGACTGGGGCCAACGTCCTGACTTTC,CASTPRGTGANVLTF
.,TRBV7-7,TRBJ2-5,.,TGTGCTAGCAGCTCCTCTAGCCGGGGAGAGACCCAGTACTTC,CASSSSSRGETQYF
.,TRBV5-1,TRBJ2-3,.,TGCGCCAGCAGCTTTTTCGCGGGGAGCACAGATACGCAGTATTTT,CASSFFAGSTDTQYF
.,TRBV20-1,TRBJ2-3,.,TGCAGTGCGAGGGGCGGGACCGACACAGATACGCAGTATTTT,CSARGGTDTDTQYF
.,TRBV7-8,TRBJ1-2,.,TGTGCCAGCAGCTTAGGGATGGGGGTCCCTCCTAACTATGGCTACACCTTC,CASSLGMGVPPNYGYTF
.,TRBV15,TRBJ2-4,few,TGTGCCACGGGAGCCAAAAACATTCAGTACTTC,CATGAKNIQYF
.,TRBV5-6,TRBJ2-7,.,TGTGCCAGCAGCTCCAGGGGTAGTGACGAGCAGTACTTC,CASSSRGSDEQYF
TRBD2,TRBV5-1,TRBJ2-5,.,TGCGCCAGCAGCCGAAGCGGGAGACAGGAGACCCAGTACTTC,CASSRSGRQETQYF
.,TRBV12-3/TRBV12-4,TRBJ2-7,.,TGTGCCAGCAGTTCCAGGGCAGGGGGGGAGCAGTACTTC,CASSSRAGGEQYF
.,TRBV28,TRBJ2-1,few,TGTGCCAGCAGTTTTAAAAATCACAATGAGCAGTTCTTC,CASSFKNHNEQFF
.,TRBV11-3,TRBJ2-1,.,TGTGCCAGCAGCTTAAGGCAGAGCTCCTACAATGAGCAGTTCTTC,CASSLRQSSYNEQFF
TRBD2,TRBV7-2,TRBJ2-3,.,TGTGCCAGCAGCTTCCAAAGCGGGACCGCAGATACGCAGTATTTT,CASSFQSGTADTQYF
.,TRBV28,TRBJ1-3,few,TGTGCCAGCAGTTTTGGTTTTTCGGGCTCTGGAAACACCATATATTTT,CASSFGFSGSGNTIYF
.,TRBV12-3/TRBV12-4,TRBJ1-3,few,TGTGCCAGCAGAAAGAGAGGGAGTACAGGACTCGGAAACACCATATATTTT,CASRKRGSTGLGNTIYF
.,TRBV5-1,TRBJ2-1,.,TGCGCCAGCAGCTTGGGGGCAGAGTACAATGAGCAGTTCTTC,CASSLGAEYNEQFF
.,TRBV5-1,TRBJ2-6,.,TGCGCCAGCAGCTTACAGGGAGGGTCCCGGTTCTCTGGGGCCAACGTCCTGACTTTC,CASSLQGGSRFSGANVLTF
TRBD2,TRBV11-2,TRBJ2-1,.,TGTGCCAGCAGTCAGACTAGCGGGAGTTTACGGAATGAGCAGTTCTTC,CASSQTSGSLRNEQFF
.,TRBV20-1,TRBJ1-3,.,TGCAGTGCTAGCACAGGGTTTGGAAACACCATATATTTT,CSASTGFGNTIYF
.,TRBV7-2,TRBJ1-1,few,TGTGCCAGCAGCTTAGCTTCAGGGAACACTGAAGCTTTCTTT,CASSLASGNTEAFF